This record looks at one TCR beta chain sequence and its context. Sequencing targeted TCR beta in T cells from blood (CD8+ and CD4+). Controls were age- and sex-matched healthy donors. The authors negatively isolated CD8+ and CD4+ T cells and FACS-enriched TEMRA cells. The data are from a study of CD8 T cells in Susac syndrome. Random hexamers primed reverse transcription of about 0.5 to 1 ug RNA. By means of immunoSEQ multiplex PCR, TCR beta CDR3 spanning 54 Vbeta and 13 Jbeta underwent amplification. TCRdb reanalysed the immunoSEQ multiplex PCR reads using MiXCR and keeps one entry per CDR3 protein. The table has some 90,000 distinct CDR3 sequences, just under 95% seen once. From germline, CDR1 is SGHNT and CDR2 YYREEE (reference sequence). The CDR3 is made up of 17 amino acids. The V end lost 2 bases, the J end lost 7 bases, and 21 bases lay between the germline ends.

The chain carries TRBV5-4 and TRBJ1-4; perhaps TRBD1 as D (6 bases). The source of this sequence is a human donor in good health. The sample comprised CD8+ T cells from PBMCs. The DNA of the CDR3 is TGTGCCAGCAGCTTCGGGCTCACAGGGAGCGGGGCTGAAAAACTGTTTTTT. This codes for CASSFGLTGSGAEKLFF.